Below, 17 T cell receptor beta chains from the same sample are listed, as sequenced in a study of shared clonotypes between healthy human individuals. The protocol was immunoSEQ multiplex PCR, while the TCRdb copy is restricted to in-frame clones and leaves out a portion. Of around 480,000 clones detected, about 80% appear once; the ten largest clones hold around an eighth. The sequenced material came from PBMCs. These receptors originate from a woman aged 35 to 49 in good health. Some clones in this sample may be carry-over from other donors' samples.

This clone has just a few counts. V is TRBV28 and J is TRBJ1-2, with D hard to call. Germline V gene data show CDR1 as MDHEN and CDR2 as SYDVKM. The CDR3 runs to 14 residues. Trimming took 5 bases from V and 2 from J, leaving 12 bases between them. The CDR3 DNA reads as TGTGCCAGCAGTACAAGGTCAGGAAACTATGGCTACACCTTC. Translation gives CASSTRSGNYGYTF.

The chain joins TRBV7-8 to TRBJ2-2; D might be TRBD2 (7 bases). V was trimmed by 0 bases and J by 6 bases, leaving 20 bases between them. Germline CDR1 reads SGHVS; CDR2 reads FQNEAQ. The CDR3 has 18 residues. CDR3 loop: CASSLAIRGASRSGELFF. Here the CDR3 DNA reads TGTGCCAGCAGCTTAGCGATTCGGGGGGCATCTCGATCCGGGGAGCTGTTTTTT.

V gene TRBV5-1 combines with J gene TRBJ2-7; weak D call: TRBD2 (5 bases). V was pared by 1 base and J by 2 bases, with 10 bases between. The germline gives CDR1 SGHRS, CDR2 YFSETQ. The CDR3 runs to 14 residues. For the CDR3, the DNA is TGCGCCAGCAGCTTGAATGAGGGCCCCTACGAGCAGTACTTC. Translating it yields CASSLNEGPYEQYF.

This chain joins TRBV18 and TRBJ2-3; 7 bases align to TRBD1. The germline V gene has CDR1 KGHSH and CDR2 LQKENI. CDR3 length equals 15 residues. Trimming cost V 3 bases and J 4 bases; bases outside gene matches: 7. CDR3 in DNA: TGTGCCAGCTCACCGACCCACAGGGGTCCAGATACGCAGTATTTT. Protein sequence: CASSPTHRGPDTQYF.

The V and J genes are TRBV11-3 and TRBJ2-3; D gene ambiguous. The germline V gene has CDR1 SGHNT and CDR2 YENEEA. Between the trimmed V and J ends, which lost 5 bases and 2 bases, there was a span of 8 bases. The CDR3 sequence is 13 residues long. CDR3 nucleotide sequence: TGTGCCAGCAGCGGTTTAGACACAGATACGCAGTATTTT. Residues: CASSGLDTDTQYF.

In this sample, this clone turned up many times. This chain connects TRBV11-2 to TRBJ2-1; D remains unclear. V gave up 5 bases and J gave up 5 bases, with 7 bases separating them. This CDR3 is built from 12 residues. Germline CDR1 is SGHAT and CDR2 is FQNNGV. The CDR3 sequence: CASSPRHNEQFF. The CDR3 nucleotides are TGTGCCAGCAGCCCGAGACACAATGAGCAGTTCTTC.

This clone appeared many times. The J gene is TRBJ1-4, the V gene TRBV19; D gene unclear. Trimming removed 5 bases from V and 3 bases from J, with 10 bases in between. This CDR3 contains 14 residues. Germline V gene lookup returns CDR1 LNHDA and CDR2 SQIVND (reference sequence). The CDR3 here is CASSLGSANEKLFF. The DNA of the CDR3 is TGTGCCAGTAGTTTAGGGTCGGCTAATGAAAAACTGTTTTTT.

Many counts were recorded for this clone. The chain joins TRBV5-1 to TRBJ2-1; the match to TRBD1 covers 8 bases. This CDR3 is 15 amino acids long. The germline V gene has CDR1 SGHRS and CDR2 YFSETQ. J was trimmed by 5 bases and V by 0 bases; bases with no gene match: 4. The CDR3 loop reads CASSLDGQGNNEQFF. CDR3 sequence (DNA): TGCGCCAGCAGCTTGGACGGACAGGGTAACAATGAGCAGTTCTTC.

This clone has more than one count but fewer than ten. This chain connects TRBV30 to TRBJ1-6; D gene unclear. Looked up from germline, CDR1 is GTSNPN and CDR2 is SVGIG (reference sequence). V lost 1 base and J lost 9, with 13 bases in between. The CDR3 extends over 14 amino acids. The CDR3 loop reads CAWSGGITASPLHF. The CDR3 DNA sequence: TGTGCCTGGAGTGGGGGTATTACCGCTTCACCCCTCCACTTT.

Of note for this clone: A read error may be the cause here, since a much bigger clone is one base away. Other nucleotide sequences in the sample specify the same CDR3. The CDR3, as DNA: TGTGCCAGCAGCCGGGACAGGGAAGAGACCCAGTACTTC. Protein product: CASSRDREETQYF. V and J are TRBV11-2 and TRBJ2-5; the match to TRBD1 covers 9 bases. This CDR3 region has 13 residues. After removal of 5 bases from V and 3 bases from J, the junction contained 1 base not matched to a gene. Per the germline V gene, CDR1 is SGHAT and CDR2 is FQNNGV. Combining the CDR3 with reference TRBV11-2 and TRBJ2-5 gives the whole variable domain EAGVAQSPRYKIIEKRQSVAFWCNPISGHATLYWYQQILGQGPKLLIQFQNNGVVDDSQLPKDRFSAERLKGVDSTLKIQPAKLEDSAVYLCASSRDREETQYFGPGTRLLVL.

The CDR3 region has the DNA TGCGCCAGCAGCTCCTCCGGGGCATCGCGACTTACAGATACGCAGTATTTT. Amino acid sequence: CASSSSGASRLTDTQYF. The chain uses TRBV5-1 and TRBJ2-3, with D perhaps matching TRBD1 or TRBD2 (5 bases each). Germline lookup yields CDR1 SGHRS and CDR2 YFSETQ. Trimming took off 3 bases at V and 3 bases at J, with 20 bases between the two ends. The CDR3 is made up of 17 amino acids.

This clone has a handful of counts. J is TRBJ2-1 and V is TRBV27; 9 bases fit TRBD2. The CDR3 totals 22 residues. The V segment lost 1 base and the J segment 8 bases; nucleotides outside the gene matches: 27. Germline CDR1 and CDR2: MNHEY and SMNVEV (reference sequence). In DNA, the CDR3 is TGTGCCAGCAGTTTATTGGCCGGTGGGGGGCGAAGAGGACTAGCGAGGGAGGATGAGCAGTTCTTC. Translation gives CASSLLAGGGRRGLAREDEQFF.

The chain is built from TRBV7-9 and TRBJ2-7, with 7 bases matching TRBD2. This CDR3 is built from 16 residues. Germline V gene sequence: CDR1 SEHNR, CDR2 FQNEAQ (reference sequence). V dropped 5 bases and J dropped 6; count of bases not matched to a gene: 16. The CDR3 DNA reads as TGTGCCAGCAGCCCCGTAGTGGGCGGGAGCTCGGTCGAGCAGTACTTC. It yields the protein CASSPVVGGSSVEQYF.

The rearrangement links TRBV19 to TRBJ2-3, with TRBD2 matching 9 bases. Germline-derived CDR1 and CDR2 are LNHDA and SQIVND (reference sequence). The J segment lost 7 bases and the V segment lost 4 bases, leaving 6 bases of the junction unmatched. The CDR3 covers 14 residues. CDR3 loop: CASSSLAGRNTQYF. The CDR3 nucleotides read TGTGCCAGTAGTAGCCTAGCGGGAAGAAATACGCAGTATTTT.

This clone was seen ten or more times. The chain carries TRBV27 and TRBJ1-2; 9 bases are a match to TRBD1. The CDR3 has 16 residues. Germline V gives CDR1 MNHEY, CDR2 SMNVEV (reference sequence). The V and J ends lost 3 bases and 3 bases, in that order; junction bases with no gene match: 8. The CDR3 nucleotides are TGTGCCAGCAGTTTCCTCCGGACAGGGGCGTACTATGGCTACACCTTC. It translates to CASSFLRTGAYYGYTF.

This clone was seen a handful of times. The chain carries TRBV5-4 and TRBJ1-1; D is undetermined. The CDR3 extends over 14 amino acids. V shed 1 base and J shed 3 bases, with 10 bases lying between them. The germline gives CDR1 SGHNT, CDR2 YYREEE (reference sequence). CDR3 sequence reads: CASSLFGVDTEAFF. The CDR3 nucleotides read TGTGCCAGCAGCTTGTTCGGGGTTGACACTGAAGCTTTCTTT.

The CDR3 sequence is CASSLGGGVSEQFF. CDR3 coding DNA: TGTGCCAGCAGCTTGGGGGGTGGGGTATCTGAGCAGTTCTTC. The rearrangement joins TRBV7-6 to TRBJ2-1, with D maybe TRBD2 (6 bases). The CDR3 spans 14 residues. Per germline, CDR1 SGHVS and CDR2 FNYEAQ. V was trimmed by 3 bases and J by 9 bases, leaving 15 bases between them.